The clone carrying this T cell receptor beta chain occurred many times. Antigen: not known. The sample is drawn from a study of human T cells and chemical hapten exposure. The overall study: The sensitizer, 2% DPC, was used on 2 cm by 2 cm of upper inner arm skin. Findings and limits, study-wide: No shift was seen in TCRs above 1 in 1000 frequency with DPC sensitization.

Described time point: pre-sensitization, week 0. Specified treatment: therapeutic diphenylcyclopropenone sensitization with weekly scalp DPC. TCRdb reprocessed the RACE reads with MiXCR, giving one entry per CDR3 protein. The top ten clones hold under 7.5% of a sample with about 42,000 distinct CDR3 sequences, roughly 12% of them seen once. The sequencing here drew on whole blood, taken in connection with sensitization to the hapten diphenylcyclopropenone (DPC). The receptor's source is a woman in her thirties with alopecia areata. Some clones in this sample may be carry-over from other donors' samples.

The DNA for the CDR3 is TGCGCCAGCAGCCAGGACGCAGTGGGGGGGGATCAGCCCCAGCATTTT. This encodes CASSQDAVGGDQPQHF. This chain joins TRBV4-3 and TRBJ1-5, with D maybe TRBD1 (5 bases). Looked up from germline, CDR1 is LGHNA and CDR2 is YSLEER. The CDR3 sequence is 16 residues long. V lost 3 bases to trimming and J lost 5 bases, with 17 bases between them.